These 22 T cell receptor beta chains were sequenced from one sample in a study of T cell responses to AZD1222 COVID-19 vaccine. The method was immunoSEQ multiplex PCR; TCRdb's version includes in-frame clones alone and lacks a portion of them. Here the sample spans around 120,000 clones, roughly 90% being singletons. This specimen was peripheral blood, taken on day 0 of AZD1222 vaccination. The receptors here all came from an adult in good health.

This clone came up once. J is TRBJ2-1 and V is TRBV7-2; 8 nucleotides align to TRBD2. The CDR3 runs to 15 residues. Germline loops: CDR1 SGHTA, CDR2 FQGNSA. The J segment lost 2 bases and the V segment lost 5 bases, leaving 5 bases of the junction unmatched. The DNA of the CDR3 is TGTGCCAGCAGCCTGAGCGGGAGAACCTACAATGAGCAGTTCTTC. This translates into CASSLSGRTYNEQFF.

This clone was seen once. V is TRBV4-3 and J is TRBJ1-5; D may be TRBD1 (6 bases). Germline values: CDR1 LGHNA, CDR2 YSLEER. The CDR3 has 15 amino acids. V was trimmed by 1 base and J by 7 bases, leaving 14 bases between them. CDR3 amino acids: CASSQVVTGGQPQHF. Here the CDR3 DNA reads TGCGCCAGCAGCCAAGTTGTGACAGGAGGACAGCCCCAGCATTTT.

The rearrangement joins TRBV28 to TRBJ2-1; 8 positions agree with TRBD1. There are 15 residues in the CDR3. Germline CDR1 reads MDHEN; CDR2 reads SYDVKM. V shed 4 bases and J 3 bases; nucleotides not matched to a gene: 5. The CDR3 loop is CASSSAGTGYNEQFF. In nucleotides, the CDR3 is TGTGCCAGCAGTTCAGCCGGGACAGGCTACAATGAGCAGTTCTTC.

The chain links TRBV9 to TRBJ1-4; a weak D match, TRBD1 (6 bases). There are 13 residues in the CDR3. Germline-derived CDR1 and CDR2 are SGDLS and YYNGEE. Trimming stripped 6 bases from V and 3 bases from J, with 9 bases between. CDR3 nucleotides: TGTGCCAGCACCACAGGGCCTAATGAAAAACTGTTTTTT. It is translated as CASTTGPNEKLFF.

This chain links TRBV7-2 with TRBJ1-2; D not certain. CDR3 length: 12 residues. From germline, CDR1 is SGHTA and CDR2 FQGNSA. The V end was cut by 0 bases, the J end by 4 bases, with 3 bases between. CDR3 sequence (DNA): TGTGCCAGCAGCTTAGCCACCTATGGCTACACCTTC. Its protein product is CASSLATYGYTF.

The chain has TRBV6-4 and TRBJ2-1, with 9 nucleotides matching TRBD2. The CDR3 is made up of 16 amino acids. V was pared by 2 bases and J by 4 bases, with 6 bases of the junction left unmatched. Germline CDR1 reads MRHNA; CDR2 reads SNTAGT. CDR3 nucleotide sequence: TGTGCCAGCAGTGACGTCCCTAGCGGGGTATACAATGAGCAGTTCTTC. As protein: CASSDVPSGVYNEQFF.

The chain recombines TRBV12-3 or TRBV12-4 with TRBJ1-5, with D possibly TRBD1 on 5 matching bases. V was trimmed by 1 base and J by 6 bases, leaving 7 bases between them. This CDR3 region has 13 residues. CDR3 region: CASSLGGGQPQHF. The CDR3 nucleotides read TGTGCCAGCAGTTTAGGGGGGGGTCAGCCCCAGCATTTT.

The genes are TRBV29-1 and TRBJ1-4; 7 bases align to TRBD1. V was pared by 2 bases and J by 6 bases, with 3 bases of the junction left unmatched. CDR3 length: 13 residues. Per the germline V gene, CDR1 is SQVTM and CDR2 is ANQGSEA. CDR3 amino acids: CSVEKGADEKLFF. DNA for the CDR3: TGCAGCGTTGAAAAGGGGGCGGATGAAAAACTGTTTTTT.

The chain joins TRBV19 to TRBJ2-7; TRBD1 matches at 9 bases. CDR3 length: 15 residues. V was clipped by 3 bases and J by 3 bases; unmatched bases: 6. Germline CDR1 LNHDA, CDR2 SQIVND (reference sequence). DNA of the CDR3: TGTGCCAGTAGTATCGGGACAGGGCCGAACTACGAGCAGTACTTC. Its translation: CASSIGTGPNYEQYF.

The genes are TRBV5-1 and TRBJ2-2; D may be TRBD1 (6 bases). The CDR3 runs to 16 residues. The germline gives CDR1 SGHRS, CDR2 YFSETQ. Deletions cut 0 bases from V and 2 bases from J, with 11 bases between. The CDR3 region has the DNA TGCGCCAGCAGCTTGGGCAGGACAGTAAACACCGGGGAGCTGTTTTTT. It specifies CASSLGRTVNTGELFF.

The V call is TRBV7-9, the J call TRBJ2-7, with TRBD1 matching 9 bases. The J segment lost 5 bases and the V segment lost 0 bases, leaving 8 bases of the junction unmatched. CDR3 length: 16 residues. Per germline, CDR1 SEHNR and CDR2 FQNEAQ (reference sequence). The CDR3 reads CASSLAPGQGTDEQYF. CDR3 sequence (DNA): TGTGCCAGCAGCTTAGCGCCCGGACAGGGGACCGACGAGCAGTACTTC. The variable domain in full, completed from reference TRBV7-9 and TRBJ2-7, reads DTGVSQNPRHKITKRGQNVTFRCDPISEHNRLYWYRQTLGQGPEFLTYFQNEAQLEKSRLLSDRFSAERPKGSFSTLEIQRTEQGDSAMYLCASSLAPGQGTDEQYFGPGTRLTVT.

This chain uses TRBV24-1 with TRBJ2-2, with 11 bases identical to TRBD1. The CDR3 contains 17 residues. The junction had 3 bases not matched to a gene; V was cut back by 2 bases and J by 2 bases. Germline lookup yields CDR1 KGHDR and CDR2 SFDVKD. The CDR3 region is CATSDYGTGGNTGELFF. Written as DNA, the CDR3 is TGTGCCACCAGTGATTACGGGACAGGGGGTAACACCGGGGAGCTGTTTTTT.

The CDR3 protein is CASSLGGGEKLFF. CDR3 coding DNA: TGTGCCAGCAGTTTGGGGGGTGGTGAAAAACTGTTTTTT. The chain links TRBV12-3 or TRBV12-4 to TRBJ1-4; tentatively, D is TRBD1 (5 bases). The CDR3 is 13 residues long. The V gene lost 3 bases and the J gene lost 7 bases, with 9 bases spanning the gap.

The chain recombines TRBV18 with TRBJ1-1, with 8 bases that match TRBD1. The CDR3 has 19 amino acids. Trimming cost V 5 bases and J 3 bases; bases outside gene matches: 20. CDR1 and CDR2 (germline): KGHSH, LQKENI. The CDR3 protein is CASSSMSLTGDLGHTEAFF. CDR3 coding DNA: TGTGCCAGCTCATCGATGTCCCTGACAGGGGATTTGGGCCACACTGAAGCTTTCTTT.

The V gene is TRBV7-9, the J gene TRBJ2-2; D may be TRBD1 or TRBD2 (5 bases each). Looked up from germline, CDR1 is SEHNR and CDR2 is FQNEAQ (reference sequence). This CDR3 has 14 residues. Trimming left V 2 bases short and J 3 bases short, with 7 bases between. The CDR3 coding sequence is TGTGCCAGCAGCTTATGGGGGTACACCGGGGAGCTGTTTTTT. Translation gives CASSLWGYTGELFF.

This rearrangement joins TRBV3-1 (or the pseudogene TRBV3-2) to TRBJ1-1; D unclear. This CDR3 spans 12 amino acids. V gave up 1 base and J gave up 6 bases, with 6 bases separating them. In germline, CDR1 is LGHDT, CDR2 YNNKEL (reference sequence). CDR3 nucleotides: TGTGCCAGCAGCCAAGTGGGATCTGAAGCTTTCTTT. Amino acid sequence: CASSQVGSEAFF.

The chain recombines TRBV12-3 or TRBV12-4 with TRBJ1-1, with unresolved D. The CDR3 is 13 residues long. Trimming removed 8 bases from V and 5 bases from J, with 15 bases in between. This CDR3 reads CASYQTPWTEAFF. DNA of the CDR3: TGTGCCAGCTACCAGACCCCATGGACTGAAGCTTTCTTT.

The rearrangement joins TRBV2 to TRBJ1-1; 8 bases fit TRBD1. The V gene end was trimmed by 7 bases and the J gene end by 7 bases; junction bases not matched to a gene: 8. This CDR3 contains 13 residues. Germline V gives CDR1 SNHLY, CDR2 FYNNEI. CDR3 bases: TGTGCCAGCAATGTTCTAACAGGGGGTGAAGCTTTCTTT. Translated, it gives CASNVLTGGEAFF.

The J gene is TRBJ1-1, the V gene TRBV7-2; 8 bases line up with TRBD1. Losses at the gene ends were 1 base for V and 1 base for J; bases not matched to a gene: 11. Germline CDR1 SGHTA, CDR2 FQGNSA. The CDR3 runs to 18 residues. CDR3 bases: TGTGCCAGCAGCTTAGATTACCCAGGGGGCAGCCGGAACACTGAAGCTTTCTTT. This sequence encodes CASSLDYPGGSRNTEAFF. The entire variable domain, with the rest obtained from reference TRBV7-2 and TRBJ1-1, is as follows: GAGVSQSPSNKVTEKGKDVELRCDPISGHTALYWYRQSLGQGLEFLIYFQGNSAPDKSGLPSDRFSAERTGGSVSTLTIQRTQQEDSAVYLCASSLDYPGGSRNTEAFFGQGTRLTVV.

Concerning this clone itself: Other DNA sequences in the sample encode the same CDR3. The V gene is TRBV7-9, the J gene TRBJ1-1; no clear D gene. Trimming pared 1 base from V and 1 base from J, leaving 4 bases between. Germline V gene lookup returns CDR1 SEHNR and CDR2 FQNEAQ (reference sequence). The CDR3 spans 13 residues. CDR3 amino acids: CASSLEQNTEAFF. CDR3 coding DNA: TGTGCCAGCAGCTTAGAGCAGAACACTGAAGCTTTCTTT.

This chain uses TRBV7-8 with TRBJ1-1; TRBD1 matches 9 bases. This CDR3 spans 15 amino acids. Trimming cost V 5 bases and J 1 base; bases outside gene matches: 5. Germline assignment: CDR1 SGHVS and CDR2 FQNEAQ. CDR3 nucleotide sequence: TGTGCCAGCAGCGCACAGGGGGCTGGGAACACTGAAGCTTTCTTT. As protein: CASSAQGAGNTEAFF.

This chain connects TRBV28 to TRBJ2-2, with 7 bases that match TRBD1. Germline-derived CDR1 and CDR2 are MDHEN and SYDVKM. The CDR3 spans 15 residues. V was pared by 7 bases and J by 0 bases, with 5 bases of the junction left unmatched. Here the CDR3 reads CASTGDRANTGELFF. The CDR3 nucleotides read TGTGCCAGCACAGGGGACAGAGCGAACACCGGGGAGCTGTTTTTT.